The source of this T cell receptor beta chain is a study of blood T cell repertoires in COVID-19. Turning to the study itself: The United States, Italy and Spain provided the acute and convalescent COVID-19 samples. In each case, the material was cDNA or gDNA derived from T cells, B-cell-depleted T cells, or PBMCs.

V dropped 1 base and J dropped 7; count of bases not matched to a gene: 7. CDR1 is SGHRS, CDR2 YFSETQ, per germline. The CDR3 consists of 16 residues. Original processing notes: Researchers report that nucleated cell counts were estimated from reference gene primer amplification. Clones were sequenced by immunoSEQ multiplex PCR, and TCRdb holds only the in-frame ones, with some missing. Clone size and the V and J calls come from that table; the DNA yielded D and trimming. The repertoire holds over 80,000 clones, approximately 86% seen once, with 1.2% in the top ten. The chain has TRBV5-1 and TRBJ2-1; TRBD2 aligns across 11 bases. The sample comprised peripheral blood. The sequence was obtained from an elderly man with active or convalescent COVID-19. In DNA, the CDR3 is TGCGCCAGCAGCTTGTTTGGACTAGCGGGCGATAATGAGCAGTTCTTC. As protein: CASSLFGLAGDNEQFF.